These 9 T cell receptor beta chains share one sample of origin, sequenced in a study of blood T cell repertoires in COVID-19 (TCRdb year 2020). Libraries were constructed by the immunoSEQ multiplex PCR assay. What TCRdb holds here is the immuneACCESS table cut down to in-frame rearrangements. Part of the clones is not present; checked against another copy, under half of the missing clones reflect an unresolved V gene, and the others are unexplained. The sample profile shows roughly 100,000 clones; 90% of them were found once. The top ten hold over 5% of the sample. Sequencing input: peripheral blood. Receptors were obtained from a man between 18 and 29 years old with COVID-19, enrolled during active disease.

As DNA, the CDR3 is TGCAGCGTTGATATAATACAGGGGGCCTGGGGCTACACCTTC. Its protein is CSVDIIQGAWGYTF. The chain carries TRBV29-1 and TRBJ1-2; 9 bases fit TRBD1. Germline values: CDR1 SQVTM, CDR2 ANQGSEA. The CDR3 sequence is 14 residues long. The trim removed 3 bases at V and 8 bases at J, leaving 10 bases unmatched.

The rearrangement uses TRBV19 and TRBJ1-4, with a weak D call TRBD1 (5 bases). V lost 7 bases and J lost 0, with 15 bases in between. From germline, CDR1 is LNHDA and CDR2 SQIVND (reference sequence). This CDR3 is built from 16 residues. Here the CDR3 reads CASMVRQTATNEKLFF. DNA for the CDR3: TGTGCCAGTATGGTACGACAGACCGCAACTAATGAAAAACTGTTTTTT.

The chain combines TRBV5-5 with TRBJ1-6; 8 bases match TRBD1. This CDR3 comprises 14 residues. The germline CDR1 and CDR2 sequences are SGHKS and YYEKEE (reference sequence). Trimming removed 4 bases from V and 7 bases from J; junction bases left unmatched: 4. In DNA, the CDR3 is TGTGCCAGCAGCCCATGGGACAGGAATTCACCCCTCCACTTT. Its translation is CASSPWDRNSPLHF.

The CDR3 DNA reads TGTGCCAGCAGTTGGCCTAGCGCCAGCTCCTACAATGAGCAGTTCTTC. This gives the protein CASSWPSASSYNEQFF. The rearrangement joins TRBV28 to TRBJ2-1, with a possible D match to TRBD2 (6 bases). V gave up 4 bases and J gave up 0 bases, with 13 bases separating them. The germline gives CDR1 MDHEN, CDR2 SYDVKM. CDR3 size: 16 residues.

The chain has TRBV6-2 or TRBV6-3 and TRBJ2-3; 11 bases match TRBD2. The V gene end was trimmed by 5 bases and the J gene end by 2 bases; junction bases not matched to a gene: 3. The germline V gene encodes CDR1 MNHEY and CDR2 SVGEGT. The CDR3 runs to 15 residues. CDR3 amino acids: CASSKLAGVTDTQYF. In DNA form, the CDR3 reads TGTGCCAGCAGTAAACTAGCGGGAGTCACAGATACGCAGTATTTT.

J is TRBJ1-5 and V is TRBV19; the match to TRBD1 covers 9 bases. Per the germline V gene, CDR1 is LNHDA and CDR2 is SQIVND (reference sequence). V trimming: 4 bases; J trimming: 7 bases; junction bases outside the gene matches: 8. This CDR3 has 15 amino acids. CDR3 region: CASSTGTGRGQPQHF. The CDR3 coding sequence is TGTGCCAGTAGTACGGGGACAGGGAGGGGACAGCCCCAGCATTTT.

This clone came up once. This chain joins TRBV27 and TRBJ2-7; TRBD1 aligns across 7 bases. Germline CDR1 MNHEY, CDR2 SMNVEV (reference sequence). This CDR3 has 14 amino acids. Trimming at V came to 1 base and at J to 2 bases, leaving 2 bases not matched to a gene. The CDR3 reads CASSLYRGPYEQYF. The CDR3 DNA is TGTGCCAGCAGTTTATACAGGGGCCCCTACGAGCAGTACTTC.

This rearrangement joins TRBV24-1 to TRBJ2-3, with a weak D call TRBD1 (6 bases). CDR1 KGHDR and CDR2 SFDVKD come from the germline V gene. Trimming cost V 0 bases and J 3 bases, with 12 bases left between them. The CDR3 covers 16 residues. CDR3: CATSDLTGSSTDTQYF. CDR3 in DNA: TGTGCCACCAGTGATTTGACAGGGAGCTCAACAGATACGCAGTATTTT.

There are a few counts of this clone. J is TRBJ2-1 and V is TRBV24-1, with D maybe TRBD2 (6 bases). The CDR3 sequence is 13 residues long. Trimming pared 5 bases from V and 9 bases from J, leaving 13 bases between. Germline loops: CDR1 KGHDR, CDR2 SFDVKD. The CDR3 DNA is TGTGCCACCAGTGTAGCGGTGGGGAGTGAGCAGTTCTTC. Amino acid sequence: CATSVAVGSEQFF.